What follows are 12 T cell receptor beta chains derived from one specimen sequenced in a study of identical twins. TCRdb called the 5' RACE reads again in MiXCR, with one record for every CDR3 protein. The sample has over 500,000 distinct CDR3 sequences, less than 25% seen once; the top ten hold under 0.95%. This same sample was also taken into another study, of T cells expressing NK-cell markers.

Sequencing was performed on CD4+ T cells sorted from blood. All receptors derive from a young woman in good health.

The chain carries TRBV7-9 and TRBJ2-4; 11 nucleotides align to TRBD2. CDR1 and CDR2 from the germline V gene are SEHNR and FQNEAQ (reference sequence). The CDR3 has 17 residues. V lost 2 bases, J lost 3 bases, and 6 bases stayed unmatched. The CDR3 coding sequence is TGTGCCAGCAGCTTAAGACCTAGCGGGAGGTACAAAAACATTCAGTACTTC. It encodes CASSLRPSGRYKNIQYF.

The V and J genes are TRBV20-1 and TRBJ2-1; D unresolved. Trimming pared 5 bases from V and 12 bases from J, leaving 14 bases between. This CDR3 comprises 11 residues. Germline V gene lookup returns CDR1 DFQATT and CDR2 SNEGSKA (reference sequence). As DNA, the CDR3 is TGCAGTGCTCGGTCTTTTCGAGGGCAGTTCTTC. This translates into CSARSFRGQFF.

This clonotype has just a few counts. CDR3 sequence (DNA): TGTGCCAGCAGTCGACAGGGAGGGGCTTTCTTT. It specifies CASSRQGGAFF. The chain joins TRBV7-2 to TRBJ1-1, with 7 nucleotides matching TRBD1. This CDR3 comprises 11 residues. V lost 6 bases to trimming and J lost 11 bases; unmatched junction nucleotides: 6. Germline V gene lookup returns CDR1 SGHTA and CDR2 FQGNSA. Filled out from reference TRBV7-2 and TRBJ1-1, the complete variable domain reads GAGVSQSPSNKVTEKGKDVELRCDPISGHTALYWYRQSLGQGLEFLIYFQGNSAPDKSGLPSDRFSAERTGGSVSTLTIQRTQQEDSAVYLCASSRQGGAFFGQGTRLTVV.

A few counts support this clonotype. The chain has TRBV6-5 and TRBJ1-2; D possibly corresponds to TRBD1 (5 bases). V lost 0 bases to trimming and J lost 0 bases, with 8 bases between them. This CDR3 is 15 amino acids long. Germline loops: CDR1 MNHEY, CDR2 SVGAGI. The DNA of the CDR3 is TGTGCCAGCAGTTACTCGGTACAGGCTAACTATGGCTACACCTTC. This translates into CASSYSVQANYGYTF.

The rearrangement uses TRBV20-1 and TRBJ2-1; possibly TRBD2 for D (5 bases). Trimming left V 3 bases short and J 4 bases short, with 10 bases between. The CDR3 loop spans 13 amino acids. Germline V gene data show CDR1 as DFQATT and CDR2 as SNEGSKA (reference sequence). The CDR3 sequence: CSASVSAYNEQFF. Written as DNA, the CDR3 is TGCAGTGCTAGCGTTAGCGCATACAATGAGCAGTTCTTC.

The chain joins TRBV12-3 or TRBV12-4 to TRBJ2-5; 15 bases map to TRBD2. The CDR3 loop spans 17 amino acids. V trimming: 6 bases; J trimming: 1 base; junction bases outside the gene matches: 6. CDR3 bases: TGTGCCAGCAGCCCCGGACTAGCGGGGGGGCGCCAAGAGACCCAGTACTTC. It translates to CASSPGLAGGRQETQYF.

The V gene is TRBV29-1, the J gene TRBJ1-5; TRBD1 is a possible D gene (6 bases). The CDR3 extends over 13 amino acids. Germline CDR1 SQVTM, CDR2 ANQGSEA. V was shortened by 8 bases and J by 6 bases, with 17 bases between the two germline ends. CDR3 in DNA: TGCAGCCCACTCGAGGGGGGGGGTCAGCCCCAGCATTTT. Its translation is CSPLEGGGQPQHF.

The chain uses TRBV6-5 and TRBJ1-6, with D tentatively TRBD1 (6 bases). The CDR3 length is 14 residues. Trimming stripped 2 bases from V and 7 bases from J, with 9 bases between. Germline V CDR1 and CDR2: MNHEY, SVGAGI. The CDR3 DNA is TGTGCCAGCAGTTACAACAGGGCGAATTCACCCCTCCACTTT. Translating gives CASSYNRANSPLHF.

The rearrangement joins TRBV3-1 to TRBJ2-3; 7 bases fit TRBD2. V lost 3 bases, J lost 4 bases, and 10 bases stayed unmatched. The CDR3 has 16 amino acids. Germline CDR1 and CDR2: LGHDT and YNNKEL (reference sequence). The CDR3 sequence: CASSHHRTSMADTQYF. CDR3 in DNA: TGTGCCAGCAGCCACCACCGGACTAGTATGGCAGATACGCAGTATTTT.

This clonotype turned up a few times. V gene TRBV18 combines with J gene TRBJ2-5; 7 bases match TRBD1. J gave up 5 bases and V 3 bases, and 6 bases lay outside the gene matches. Germline V gene sequence: CDR1 KGHSH, CDR2 LQKENI. The CDR3 length is 14 residues. The CDR3 DNA sequence: TGTGCCAGCTCACCTAGGACAGGTTGGGAGACCCAGTACTTC. Translation gives CASSPRTGWETQYF.

This clonotype was counted a few times. This chain uses TRBV29-1 with TRBJ1-4; 10 bases agree with TRBD1. This CDR3 spans 16 amino acids. Trimming removed 6 bases from V and 4 bases from J; junction bases left unmatched: 11. Germline V lookup: CDR1 SQVTM, CDR2 ANQGSEA. The CDR3 DNA reads as TGCAGCGTCCGCGGACAGGGGGAAGGGTTTAATGAAAAACTGTTTTTT. The encoded protein is CSVRGQGEGFNEKLFF.

This clonotype was seen a handful of times. The chain uses TRBV15 and TRBJ2-7, with D perhaps matching TRBD2 (5 bases). The germline V and J ends were trimmed by 1 base and 4 bases, with 5 bases remaining between them. Per the germline V gene, CDR1 is LNHNV and CDR2 is YYDKDF (reference sequence). The CDR3 runs to 12 residues. CDR3 bases: TGTGCCACCAGCAGAGGAGGGTACGAGCAGTACTTC. Translating it yields CATSRGGYEQYF.